Shown below are 7 T cell receptor beta chains from a single sample sequenced in a study of cytotoxic CD8 clonotypes in ibrutinib-treated CLL. Some clones are missing from TCRdb's copy, which holds only in-frame ones; the method was immunoSEQ multiplex PCR. The repertoire includes about 14,000 clones, under 75% of them detected once, and 5.4% sits in the top ten. Sequences were derived from PBMCs, sampled before ibrutinib treatment. The receptors were gathered from a human donor with chronic lymphocytic leukemia.

CDR3 nucleotides: TGTGCCAGCAGTTCAGCCCCGGGACAGGGCTCCTACGAGCAGTACTTC. It encodes CASSSAPGQGSYEQYF. This chain connects TRBV6-5 to TRBJ2-7; 9 bases align to TRBD1. Germline CDR1 reads MNHEY; CDR2 reads SVGAGI. The ends lost 4 bases at V and 0 bases at J; junction bases unmatched: 7. The CDR3 is made up of 16 amino acids.

The chain links TRBV21-1 to TRBJ2-5; the D call TRBD2 from the table was never checked on the DNA. TRBV21-1 is given as a pseudogene. This CDR3 is built from 11 residues. CDR3 nucleotides: TGTGCCAGCCCCCCTCAAGAGACCCAGTACTTC. Protein product: CASPPQETQYF.

CDR3 coding DNA: TGTGCCAGCAGCCCAACAGGGGAGGGCGGCTACACCTTC. It yields the protein CASSPTGEGGYTF. The chain has TRBV9 and TRBJ1-2; 7 bases fit TRBD1. Per the germline V gene, CDR1 is SGDLS and CDR2 is YYNGEE. The V and J ends lost 4 bases and 8 bases, in that order; junction bases with no gene match: 8. This CDR3 is built from 13 residues.

This clone was detected only once. V and J are TRBV7-2 and TRBJ2-1; D may correspond to TRBD1 or TRBD2 (5 bases each). Trimming cost V 8 bases and J 5 bases, with 19 bases left between them. In germline, CDR1 is SGHTA, CDR2 FQGNSA. This CDR3 is built from 15 residues. CDR3 amino acids: CASPPPGDPNNEQFF. CDR3 DNA sequence: TGTGCCAGCCCTCCCCCCGGGGACCCGAACAATGAGCAGTTCTTC. Supplemented by reference TRBV7-2 and TRBJ2-1, the full variable domain reads GAGVSQSPSNKVTEKGKDVELRCDPISGHTALYWYRQSLGQGLEFLIYFQGNSAPDKSGLPSDRFSAERTGGSVSTLTIQRTQQEDSAVYLCASPPPGDPNNEQFFGPGTRLTVL.

This clone has more than one count but fewer than ten. This sample includes further DNA sequences coding for the same CDR3. The gene calls are TRBV5-6 and TRBJ2-2; tentative D call: TRBD2 (6 bases). The CDR3 has 15 residues. From germline, CDR1 is SGHDT and CDR2 YYEEEE. The ends were cut back, 4 bases at V and 1 base at J, with 11 bases in the middle. CDR3 in DNA: TGTGCCAGCAGCCGGGGACTGGGGAACACCGGGGAGCTGTTTTTT. It is translated as CASSRGLGNTGELFF.

This chain links TRBV9 with TRBJ2-3; D uncertain. With 4 bases removed from V and 5 bases from J, the gap between germline ends came to 5 bases. The V gene's germline CDR1 is SGDLS and CDR2 YYNGEE. The CDR3 contains 11 residues. DNA for the CDR3: TGTGCCAGCAGCCAAGGAGATACGCAGTATTTT. Its translation: CASSQGDTQYF.

The chain employs TRBV11-2 and TRBJ2-7; D perhaps matches TRBD2 (6 bases). V was cut by 4 bases and J by 2 bases, with 15 bases left in between. This CDR3 region has 15 residues. CDR1 and CDR2 from the germline V gene are SGHAT and FQNNGV. This CDR3 reads CASSSAGTGPYEQYF. The DNA for the CDR3 is TGTGCCAGCAGCTCCGCCGGGACTGGCCCCTACGAGCAGTACTTC.